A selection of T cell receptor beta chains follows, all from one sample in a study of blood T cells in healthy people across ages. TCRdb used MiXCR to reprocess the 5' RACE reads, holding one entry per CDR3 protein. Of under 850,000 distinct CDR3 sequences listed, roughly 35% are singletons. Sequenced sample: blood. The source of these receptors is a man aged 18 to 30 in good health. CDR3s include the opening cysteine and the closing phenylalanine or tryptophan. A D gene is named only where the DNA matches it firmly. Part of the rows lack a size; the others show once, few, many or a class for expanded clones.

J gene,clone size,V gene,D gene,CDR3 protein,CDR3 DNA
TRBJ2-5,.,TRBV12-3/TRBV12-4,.,CAGSFALGPETQYF,TGTGCCGGCAGTTTCGCACTCGGCCCCGAGACCCAGTACTTC
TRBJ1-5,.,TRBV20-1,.,CSAPKGGTYSNQPQHF,TGCAGTGCTCCAAAGGGGGGGACTTATAGCAATCAGCCCCAGCATTTT
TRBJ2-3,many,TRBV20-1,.,CSASEGASTDTQYF,TGCAGTGCTAGCGAAGGGGCCAGCACAGATACGCAGTATTTT
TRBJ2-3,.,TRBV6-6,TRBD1,CASSYSMGRGQTDTQYF,TGTGCCAGCAGTTACTCGATGGGCAGGGGGCAGACAGATACGCAGTATTTT
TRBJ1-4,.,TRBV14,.,CASSHDPSEKLFF,TGTGCCAGCAGCCATGATCCGAGTGAAAAACTGTTTTTT
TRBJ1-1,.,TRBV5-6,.,CASSLNFVTEAFF,TGTGCCAGCAGCTTAAACTTTGTCACTGAAGCTTTCTTT
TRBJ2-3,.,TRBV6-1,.,CASSEGLGTDTQYF,TGTGCCAGCAGTGAAGGATTGGGCACAGATACGCAGTATTTT
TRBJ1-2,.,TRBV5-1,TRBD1,CASGLGQDYGYTF,TGCGCCAGCGGCTTGGGACAGGACTATGGCTACACCTTC
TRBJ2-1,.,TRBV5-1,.,CASASPNEQFF,TGCGCCAGCGCATCCCCCAATGAGCAGTTCTTC
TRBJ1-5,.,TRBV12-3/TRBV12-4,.,CVSSAKGNQPQHF,TGTGTCAGCAGTGCTAAGGGCAATCAGCCCCAGCATTTT
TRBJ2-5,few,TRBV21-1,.,CASSGHRDRVETQYF,TGTGCCAGCAGCGGACACCGAGACAGGGTGGAGACCCAGTACTTC
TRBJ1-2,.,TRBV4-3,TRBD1,CASSQDTRGFGYTF,TGCGCCAGCAGCCAAGATACCAGGGGGTTTGGCTACACCTTC
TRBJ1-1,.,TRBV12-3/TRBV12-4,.,CASSTDPVEAFF,TGTGCCAGCAGTACAGACCCGGTAGAAGCTTTCTTT
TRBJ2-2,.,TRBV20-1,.,CSARDRGSNTGELFF,TGCAGTGCTAGAGACAGGGGATCGAACACCGGGGAGCTGTTTTTT
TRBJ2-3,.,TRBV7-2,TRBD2,CASSRVAGGIYADTQYF,TGTGCCAGCAGCCGGGTAGCGGGGGGCATATACGCAGATACGCAGTATTTT
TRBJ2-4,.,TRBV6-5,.,CASSYSTASPAKNIQYF,TGTGCCAGCAGTTACTCGACAGCCTCCCCGGCCAAAAACATTCAGTACTTC
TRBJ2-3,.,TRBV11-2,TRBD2,CASSLESPGLATDTQYF,TGTGCCAGCAGCCTCGAATCTCCGGGACTAGCCACAGATACGCAGTATTTT
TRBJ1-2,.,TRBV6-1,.,CASSEGVPAWWGYTF,TGTGCCAGCAGTGAAGGGGTCCCCGCATGGTGGGGCTACACCTTC
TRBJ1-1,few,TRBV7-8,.,CASGVETVDTEAFF,TGTGCCTCCGGGGTGGAGACAGTGGACACTGAAGCTTTCTTT
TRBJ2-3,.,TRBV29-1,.,CSVEVALGGPDTQYF,TGCAGCGTTGAAGTTGCCCTCGGAGGGCCAGATACGCAGTATTTT
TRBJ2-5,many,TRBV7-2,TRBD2,CASSLEAGEETQYF,TGTGCCAGCAGCTTAGAGGCGGGGGAAGAGACCCAGTACTTC
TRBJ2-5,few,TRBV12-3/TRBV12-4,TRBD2,CASSPTSGGAYRETQYF,TGTGCCAGCAGCCCTACTAGCGGGGGGGCGTACAGGGAGACCCAGTACTTC
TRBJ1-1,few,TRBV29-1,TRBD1,CSVGQPGQRPTEAFF,TGCAGCGTCGGTCAACCGGGACAGAGACCCACTGAAGCTTTCTTT
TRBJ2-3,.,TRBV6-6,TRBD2,CASRLTSGGAEDTQYF,TGTGCCAGCAGGTTGACTAGCGGGGGGGCAGAAGATACGCAGTATTTT
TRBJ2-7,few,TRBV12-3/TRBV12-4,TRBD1,CASSFRTGWAYEQYF,TGTGCCAGCAGTTTCAGGACAGGGTGGGCCTACGAGCAGTACTTC
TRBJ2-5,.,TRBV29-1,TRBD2,CSVAGGSGETQYF,TGCAGCGTCGCCGGCGGGAGCGGGGAGACCCAGTACTTC
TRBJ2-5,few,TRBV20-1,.,CSARPIGQRKETQYF,TGCAGTGCTAGACCTATAGGACAGAGGAAAGAGACCCAGTACTTC
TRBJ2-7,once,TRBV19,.,CASSISPQSEQYF,TGTGCCAGTAGTATATCCCCCCAGAGTGAGCAGTACTTC
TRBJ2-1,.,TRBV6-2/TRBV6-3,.,CASSYVRQETQFF,TGTGCCAGCAGTTATGTCCGGCAAGAGACCCAGTTCTTC
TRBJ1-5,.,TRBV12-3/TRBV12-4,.,CASSLIAIRGYSNQPQHF,TGTGCCAGCAGTTTAATAGCGATTCGGGGATATAGCAATCAGCCCCAGCATTTT
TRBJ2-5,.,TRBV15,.,CATSRDQSPQETQYF,TGTGCCACCAGCAGAGACCAGTCCCCTCAAGAGACCCAGTACTTC
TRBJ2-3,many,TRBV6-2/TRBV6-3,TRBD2,CASSYSASGASTDTQYF,TGTGCCAGCAGTTACTCGGCTAGCGGCGCTAGCACAGATACGCAGTATTTT
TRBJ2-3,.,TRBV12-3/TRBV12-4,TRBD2,CASSRSGTSGGRAPDTQYF,TGTGCCAGCAGTCGATCCGGGACTAGCGGGGGAAGAGCCCCAGATACGCAGTATTTT
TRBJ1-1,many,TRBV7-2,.,CASSWRGNTEAFF,TGTGCCAGCAGCTGGCGGGGGAACACTGAAGCTTTCTTT
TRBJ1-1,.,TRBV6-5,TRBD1,CASSGPGQAGEAFF,TGTGCCAGCAGTGGCCCGGGACAGGCGGGTGAAGCTTTCTTT
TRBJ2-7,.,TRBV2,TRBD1,CASSDVVQGYYEQYF,TGTGCCAGCAGTGATGTGGTACAGGGGTACTACGAGCAGTACTTC
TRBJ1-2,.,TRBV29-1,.,CSARSGTLYGYGYTF,TGCAGCGCCAGAAGCGGGACCCTCTACGGCTATGGCTACACCTTC
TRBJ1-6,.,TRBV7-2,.,CASSATDVDAGSPLHF,TGTGCCAGCAGCGCTACGGACGTGGATGCGGGATCACCCCTCCACTTT
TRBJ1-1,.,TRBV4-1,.,CASSHLTKKPGAEAFF,TGCGCCAGCAGCCACCTAACCAAAAAACCGGGGGCTGAAGCTTTCTTT
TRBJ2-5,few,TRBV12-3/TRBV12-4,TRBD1,CASSSPDRPRETQYF,TGTGCCAGCAGTTCGCCGGACAGGCCTCGAGAGACCCAGTACTTC
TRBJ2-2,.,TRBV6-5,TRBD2,CASRRGTRLSAGELFF,TGTGCCAGCAGACGGGGGACTAGGCTTTCAGCCGGGGAGCTGTTTTTT
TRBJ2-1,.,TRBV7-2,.,CASRKDKAVGTYDEQFF,TGTGCCAGCCGAAAAGATAAAGCTGTAGGGACTTACGATGAGCAGTTCTTC
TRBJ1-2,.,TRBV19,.,CASSRGRLYGYTF,TGTGCCAGTAGCCGGGGGAGACTCTATGGCTACACCTTC
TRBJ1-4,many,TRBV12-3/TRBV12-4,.,CASSPNREYGEKLFF,TGTGCCAGCAGTCCAAACAGGGAGTATGGTGAAAAACTGTTTTTT
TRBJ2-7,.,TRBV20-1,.,CSAARGVWYEQYF,TGCAGTGCTGCCCGTGGGGTTTGGTACGAGCAGTACTTC